The sequence of this T cell receptor beta chain was determined in a study of neurological immune-mediated disorders. The CDR3 has 15 residues. Germline assignment: CDR1 LGHDT and CDR2 YNNKEL (reference sequence). Trimming shortened V by 4 bases and J by 5 bases, and 17 bases separated the two germline ends. TCRdb re-analysed the 5' RACE reads in MiXCR, keeping a single row per CDR3 protein. The data contain roughly 60,000 distinct CDR3 sequences, 3.5% to 4.5% of them singletons. PBMCs numbering 2 million and stored at -80 C yielded the unsorted libraries. Study-level results: HTLV-1-associated myelopathy ranked highest for TCR clonal expansion and multiple sclerosis lowest, beneath healthy controls.

This clonotype was recorded many times. Its antigen remains unidentified. This receptor was obtained from a woman aged 45-65 years with multiple sclerosis. Specimen: PBMCs. This chain links TRBV3-1 with TRBJ1-1; D ambiguous. CDR3 in DNA: TGTGCCAGCAGCCCCTGGGAAGCTAGGAAAACTGAAGCTTTCTTT. It specifies CASSPWEARKTEAFF. Using reference TRBV3-1 and TRBJ1-1 for the parts outside the CDR3, the full variable domain is DTAVSQTPKYLVTQMGNDKSIKCEQNLGHDTMYWYKQDSKKFLKIMFSYNNKELIINETVPNRFSPKSPDKAHLNLHINSLELGDSAVYFCASSPWEARKTEAFFGQGTRLTVV.